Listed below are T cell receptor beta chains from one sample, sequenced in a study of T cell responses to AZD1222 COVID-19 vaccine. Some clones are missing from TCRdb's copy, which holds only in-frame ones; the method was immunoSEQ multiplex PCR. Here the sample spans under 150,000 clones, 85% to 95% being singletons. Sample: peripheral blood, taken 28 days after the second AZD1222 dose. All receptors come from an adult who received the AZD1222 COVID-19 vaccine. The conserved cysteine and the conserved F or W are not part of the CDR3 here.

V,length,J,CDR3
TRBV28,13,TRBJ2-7,ASIQTSGSSYEQY
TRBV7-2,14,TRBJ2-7,ASSLPSGGSSYEQY
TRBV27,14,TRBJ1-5,ASSGGGHYSNQPQH
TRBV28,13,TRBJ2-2,ASSLGLGFTGELF
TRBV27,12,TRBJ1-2,ASSLYEGAYGYT
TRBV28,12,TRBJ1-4,ASSFTEGNEKLF
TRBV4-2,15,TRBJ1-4,ASSQAVRAATNEKLF
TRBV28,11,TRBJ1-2,ASSLDSPYGYT
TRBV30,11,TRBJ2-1,AWSVSSISEQF
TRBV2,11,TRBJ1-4,ASTGTENEKLF
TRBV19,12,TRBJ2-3,ASSRLAGFDTQY